The entry below gives a single T cell receptor beta chain sequence along with its context. Its antigen is unidentified. This entry comes from a study of molecular identifiers for immune sequencing clone quantification. Overall study context: Replicate RNA came from about 19,000 or 110,000 naive CD8 cells and was split five ways, and four parts were sequenced.

The junction had 10 bases not matched to a gene; V was cut back by 11 bases and J by 3 bases. Germline lookup yields CDR1 LNHDA and CDR2 SQIVND (reference sequence). The CDR3 is 14 amino acids. Using its own MiXCR run on the PCR reads, TCRdb lists one record per CDR3 protein. The sample contains nearly 650,000 distinct CDR3 sequences, 25% of which appear only once. Libraries from naive CD8 cells were generated from roughly 18,000 to 920,000 sorted cells (with 10%, 30% or 50% RNA). The CD8+CD4-CCR7+CD45RA+ phenotype defined the sorted naive CD8 T cells. The study's findings and limits: In a background of around 1 million naive cells, spiked Jurkat TCR RNA from one cell was reportedly detectable.

The chain links TRBV19 to TRBJ2-3, with 8 bases lining up with TRBD1. Material for sequencing was naive CD8+ T cells from blood, with Jurkat cell RNA spiked in. The subset is: FACS-sorted CD8+CD4-CCR7+CD45RA+ naive T cells. This clonotype originated in a human donor in good health. Some libraries in this study had Jurkat cell RNA spiked in. The CDR3 sequence: CAVLGQGRTDTQYF. The CDR3 DNA is TGTGCCGTTCTTGGACAGGGAAGGACAGATACGCAGTATTTT.